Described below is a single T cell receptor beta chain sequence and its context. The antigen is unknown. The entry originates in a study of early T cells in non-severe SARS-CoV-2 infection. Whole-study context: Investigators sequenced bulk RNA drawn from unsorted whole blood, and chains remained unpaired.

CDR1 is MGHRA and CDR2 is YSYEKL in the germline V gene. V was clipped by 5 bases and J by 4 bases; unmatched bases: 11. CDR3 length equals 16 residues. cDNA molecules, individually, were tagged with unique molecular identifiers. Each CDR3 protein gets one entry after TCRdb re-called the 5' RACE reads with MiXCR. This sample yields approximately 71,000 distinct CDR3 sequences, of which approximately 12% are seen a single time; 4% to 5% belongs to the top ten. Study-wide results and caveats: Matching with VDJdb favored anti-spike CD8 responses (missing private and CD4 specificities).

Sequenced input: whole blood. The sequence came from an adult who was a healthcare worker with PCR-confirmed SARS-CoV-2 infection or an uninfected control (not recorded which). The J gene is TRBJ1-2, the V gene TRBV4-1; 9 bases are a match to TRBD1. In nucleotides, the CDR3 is TGCGCCAGCAGCTCAGAGTTAACAGGGGGCACCTATGGCTACACCTTC. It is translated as CASSSELTGGTYGYTF.